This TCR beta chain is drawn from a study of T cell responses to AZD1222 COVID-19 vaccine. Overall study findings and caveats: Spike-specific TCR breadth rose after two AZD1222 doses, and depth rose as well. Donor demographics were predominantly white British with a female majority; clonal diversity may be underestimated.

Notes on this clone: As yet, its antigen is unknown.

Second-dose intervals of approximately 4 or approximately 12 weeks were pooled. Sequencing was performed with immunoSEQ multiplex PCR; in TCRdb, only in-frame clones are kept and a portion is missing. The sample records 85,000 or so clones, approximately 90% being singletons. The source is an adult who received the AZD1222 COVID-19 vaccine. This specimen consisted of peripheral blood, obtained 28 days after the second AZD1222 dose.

The CDR3 nucleotides read TGTGCCACCAGTGATCCAAGACGGGGAGATCAGCCCCAGCATTTT. It encodes CATSDPRRGDQPQHF. This rearrangement joins TRBV24-1 to TRBJ1-5; D not resolved. This CDR3 has 15 amino acids. V was clipped by 3 bases and J by 5 bases, with 13 bases between them. From germline, CDR1 is KGHDR and CDR2 SFDVKD.